Reported below is one TCR beta chain. The antigen is undetermined. Germline CDR1 DFQATT, CDR2 SNEGSKA (reference sequence). V shed 6 bases and J shed 5 bases, with 11 bases lying between them. The CDR3 totals 11 residues. This entry belongs to a study of identifying expanded T cells in peripheral blood. General study findings and limits: Clone count variance between roughly 2-week samples rose with total template count. Differentially abundant clones: around 1.2 between replicates, about 16 at two to three weeks, roughly 18 at four.

The assay was immunoSEQ multiplex PCR, and TCRdb's table has in-frame clones only and misses some. The table lists under 70,000 clones, 80% to 90% of them singletons. Collection occurred without any documented infections or immune events in donors. The V and J genes are TRBV20-1 and TRBJ2-7; no firm D call. Sequenced input: blood. The clonotype originates from a person aged 18 to 75 in good health. The CDR3 is CSALLKNEQYF. CDR3 nucleotide sequence: TGCAGTGCACTTCTTAAGAACGAGCAGTACTTC.